The entry below describes one TCR beta chain. Sample-barcoded 5' priming and a J-beta primer mix drove a second PCR of roughly 6 to 12 cycles. From the 5' RACE reads, TCRdb called clonotypes with MiXCR, one entry per CDR3 protein. The table has 550,000 to 750,000 distinct CDR3 sequences, roughly 21% seen once. This sample stems from a study of blood T cells in healthy people across ages. Study summary: Template switching retrieved approximately one barcoded beta molecule for each two T cells.

Trimming pared 0 bases from V and 5 bases from J, leaving 13 bases between. The germline V gene has CDR1 MNHNY and CDR2 SVGAGI (reference sequence). The CDR3 has 15 residues. Sequenced input: blood. The clonotype was recovered from a man aged 70 or older in good health. The V and J genes are TRBV6-6 and TRBJ1-1; the D gene is possibly TRBD1 (5 bases). The CDR3 DNA is TGTGCCAGCAGTTACTCGTACACGGGGGGGACTGAAGCTTTCTTT. Translating it yields CASSYSYTGGTEAFF.